This T cell receptor beta chain was observed in a study of shared clonotypes between healthy human individuals (dated by TCRdb to the early 2020s). With regard to the full study: The cohort included three men and two women between 18 and 49 years of age. To estimate repertoire size and how much clonotype sharing occurs between individuals, the study deeply sequenced the blood TCR repertoires of several healthy adults. To increase sequencing depth and limit assay-specific biases, TCR repertoire library preparation and sequencing were carried out by different laboratories using diverse techniques. For each donor, three plates each were used for CD4 naive and CD4 memory, two plates were used for CD8 naive, and one plate was used for CD8 memory. Each donor's leukapheresis produced roughly between roughly 0.85 and 9.5 billion PBMCs. Overall study results and their limits: Only blood was sampled, and tissue TCR repertoires likely differ from those in blood. The small number of donors limited the genetic and exposure-history diversity represented. Clonotypes shared by all four sorted-subset donors showed higher generation probabilities than non-shared clonotypes. Pairwise subsampling led to the expectation that sequencing depth would affect the degree of clonotype sharing among donors. Rarefaction of sorted-subset datasets indicated incomplete sequencing despite the large sequencing depth. About 5% of naive CD4, 3.5% of naive CD8, 2% to 2.5% of memory CD4, and 0.4% of memory CD8 clonotypes were shared across four donors. Larger estimated clonotype richness was generally found for naive subsets than for memory subsets.

Using the deep immunoSEQ assay, TCR CDR3 regions were amplified from genomic DNA by multiplex PCR. For each cell subset, the extracted genomic DNA was distributed evenly across all wells of several immunoSEQ 96-well plates, and each plate served as one replicate. Each replicate PCR for sorted subsets received around 200 ng genomic DNA, equal to roughly 30,000 T cell genomes. The purified libraries were quantified using a Qubit 3.0 fluorometer, sized with a Bioanalyzer 2100, and then quantified again using the KAPA Library Quantification kit. Each immunoSEQ 96-well plate was sequenced on its own single-read 150-cycle Illumina NextSeq 550 flow cell. Per the authors' processing: Because only junctional sequences without quality scores were contained in the immunoSEQ output, filtering matching that applied to full-length reads could not be performed. To assign V/J genes and CDR3, sequences were annotated against IMGT germline references using PyIR, a Python wrapper for IgBLAST v1.9. Reads were filtered out if the reads had weak V/J assignments (E-value above 1e-6), no CDR3, stop codons, out-of-frame junctions, or ambiguous translated residues. V3J clonotypes were defined as sequences sharing an identical inferred V gene, J gene, and CDR3 amino acid sequence. The percentage overlap between two repertoires was calculated by dividing the number of shared unique clonotypes by the size of the smaller repertoire. Repertoire richness was assessed with RTK rarefaction, the Chao1 estimator, and Recon v2.1 estimates of unobserved clonotypes. OLGA was used to compute generation probabilities for all TCRbeta clonotypes that the gDNA method yielded from a handful of donors. TCRdb obtained this table from immuneACCESS and retained in-frame rearrangements with V and J assigned. These tables miss some clones; where compared with another copy, unresolved V genes account for less than half of the shortfall, and the remainder is unexplained. V and J calls and clone size are given by that table; D and trimming were obtained from the DNA. Counted in this sample were about 670,000 clones; less than 80% of them appeared once. Approximately 1.8% of the sample belongs to the ten largest clones.

In its sample, this clone was seen a few times. There is no known antigen for this receptor. No clone much larger than this one lies a single base away; base qualities are absent. From the cysteine up to the phenylalanine, the CDR3 has a length of 15 residues. The only DNA kept is the CDR3, 45 bases in frame from the first base. The germline V and J ends show losses of 2 bases and 8 bases respectively, and no gene match explains 11 bases of the junction. From the germline V gene, CDR1 is KGHSH and CDR2 is LQKENI. The donors were healthy, HIV-negative adults with no recently reported acute infections or vaccinations. Only Caucasian adults living in Nashville, Tennessee, USA were represented among the donors. CD4+ T cells were enriched through magnetic negative selection, after which naive cells were positively selected on CD45RA and the remaining negative fraction served as the memory subset. Blood was obtained by leukapheresis, after which PBMCs were separated by Ficoll-Histopaque density gradient centrifugation and cryopreserved in liquid nitrogen vapor phase. Analytical flow cytometry was used to check the purity and quantity of each magnetically sorted T cell population. Each sorted fraction had its genomic DNA isolated and then quantified by UV absorbance on a Nanodrop 2000c.

The clonotype originates from a woman in her twenties or thirties in good health. The sequence joins TRBV18 to TRBJ1-2; 7 junctional bases match TRBD1. The sequenced sample consisted of memory CD4+ T cells sorted from blood. The cell subset or site label here, explained by the study, means: CD45RA-negative fraction. The base sequence is TGTGCCAGCTCACCAAATAGGGACAGTCTGAGGGGCTACACCTTC. It translates to CASSPNRDSLRGYTF.